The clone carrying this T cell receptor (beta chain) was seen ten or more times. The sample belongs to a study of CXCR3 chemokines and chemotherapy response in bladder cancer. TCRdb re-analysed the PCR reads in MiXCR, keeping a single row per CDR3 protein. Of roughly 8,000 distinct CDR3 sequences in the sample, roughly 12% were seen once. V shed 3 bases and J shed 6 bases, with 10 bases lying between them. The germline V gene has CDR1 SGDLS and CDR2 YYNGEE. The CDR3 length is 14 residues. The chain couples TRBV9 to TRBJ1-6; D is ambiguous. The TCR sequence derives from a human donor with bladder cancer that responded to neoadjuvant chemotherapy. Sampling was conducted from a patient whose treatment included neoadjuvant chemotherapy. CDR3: CASSGNSGNSPLHF. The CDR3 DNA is TGTGCCAGCAGCGGGAACAGTGGTAATTCACCCCTCCACTTT.